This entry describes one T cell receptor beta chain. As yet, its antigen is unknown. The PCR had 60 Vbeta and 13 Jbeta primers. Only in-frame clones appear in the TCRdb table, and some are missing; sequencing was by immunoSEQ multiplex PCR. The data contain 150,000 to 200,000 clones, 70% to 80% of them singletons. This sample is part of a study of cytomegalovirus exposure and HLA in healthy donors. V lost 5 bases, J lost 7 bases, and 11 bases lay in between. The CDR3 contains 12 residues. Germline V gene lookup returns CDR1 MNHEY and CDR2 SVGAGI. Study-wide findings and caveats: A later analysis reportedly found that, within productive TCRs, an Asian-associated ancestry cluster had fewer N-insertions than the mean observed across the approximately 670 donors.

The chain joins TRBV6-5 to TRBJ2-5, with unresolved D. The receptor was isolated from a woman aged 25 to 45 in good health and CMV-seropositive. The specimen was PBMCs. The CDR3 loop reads CASSPALGTQYF. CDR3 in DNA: TGTGCCAGCAGTCCAGCTCTAGGGACCCAGTACTTC.